This TCR beta chain was identified during a study of shared clonotypes between healthy human individuals. At a deep level, the assay was run. The replicate PCRs on unsorted PBMC were given approximately 300 ng DNA, which is tens of thousands of T cell genomes. In the original workflow: With immunoSEQ giving junction-only sequences and no quality scores, filtering differed. Only in-frame clones appear in the TCRdb table, and some are missing; sequencing was by immunoSEQ multiplex PCR. For V, J and clone size, that table is used; D and trimming come from the DNA. The table lists about 490,000 clones, less than 80% of them singletons. The receptor's source is a woman between 40 and 55 years old in good health. Some clones in this sample may be carry-over from other donors' samples. The material sequenced was PBMCs.

This CDR3 is CASSDRGGSYEQYF. The CDR3 DNA follows: TGTGCCAGCAGCGATAGGGGGGGCTCCTACGAGCAGTACTTC. The chain joins TRBV7-2 to TRBJ2-7; D possibly corresponds to TRBD2 (7 bases). The CDR3 is 14 residues long. Looked up from germline, CDR1 is SGHTA and CDR2 is FQGNSA. The germline V and J ends were trimmed by 5 bases and 0 bases, with 11 bases remaining between them.